The T cell receptor beta chain under discussion was sequenced for a study of cytomegalovirus exposure and HLA in healthy donors. Study-level results: Reported results showed that the classifier diagnosed cytomegalovirus status with high specificity and sensitivity. Among TCR sequences, most were rare, though some public TCRs appeared in many donors.

The method was immunoSEQ multiplex PCR; TCRdb's version includes in-frame clones alone and lacks a portion of them. The sample lists 100,000 or so clones, less than 85% occurring once. Trimming at V came to 10 bases and at J to 4 bases, leaving 6 bases not matched to a gene. The CDR3 loop spans 14 amino acids. Germline assignment: CDR1 MNHEY and CDR2 SVGAGI. A note on this clone: Its antigen is currently unknown.

These donors were members of the roughly 120-subject validation cohort, a group separate from the roughly 670-subject first cohort. The rearrangement joins TRBV6-5 to TRBJ2-1; 11 nucleotides align to TRBD2. The sample taken for sequencing was PBMCs. This TCR came from a young man in good health and CMV-seropositive. The CDR3 DNA follows: TGTGCCACCACCCGGACTAGCGGGTACAATGAGCAGTTCTTC. This codes for CATTRTSGYNEQFF.